Presented here are 30 T cell receptor beta chains from one specimen sequenced in a study of early T cells in non-severe SARS-CoV-2 infection. TCRdb used MiXCR to reprocess the 5' RACE reads, holding one entry per CDR3 protein. The data show approximately 63,000 distinct CDR3 sequences, approximately 6% seen once. The specimen was whole blood, collected at baseline. These receptors all stem from an adult who was a healthcare worker with PCR-confirmed SARS-CoV-2 infection or an uninfected control (not recorded which).

This clonotype was seen many times. The V gene is TRBV19, the J gene TRBJ2-3; 9 bases line up with TRBD2. This CDR3 spans 15 amino acids. The ends lost 10 bases at V and 2 bases at J; junction bases unmatched: 10. Per the germline V gene, CDR1 is LNHDA and CDR2 is SQIVND (reference sequence). Here the CDR3 DNA reads TGTGCCATTAAAATCTCTAGCGGGAACACAGATACGCAGTATTTT. It encodes CAIKISSGNTDTQYF.

This clonotype was seen ten or more times. The gene calls are TRBV9 and TRBJ1-4; 10 bases match TRBD1. The V gene end was trimmed by 4 bases and the J gene end by 3 bases; junction bases not matched to a gene: 6. Germline V gives CDR1 SGDLS, CDR2 YYNGEE. There are 16 residues in the CDR3. The CDR3 region is CASSPRQGAANEKLFF. The DNA of the CDR3 is TGTGCCAGCAGCCCTAGACAGGGGGCCGCTAATGAAAAACTGTTTTTT.

At least ten counts were recorded for this clonotype. The V and J genes are TRBV7-9 and TRBJ2-3; TRBD1 is a possible D gene (5 bases). V was pared by 1 base and J by 3 bases, with 14 bases between. The CDR3 spans 16 residues. Germline loops: CDR1 SEHNR, CDR2 FQNEAQ (reference sequence). CDR3 nucleotides: TGTGCCAGCAGCTTAGTAATGGGGCCCCCGACAGATACGCAGTATTTT. It codes for CASSLVMGPPTDTQYF.

This clonotype has at least ten counts. This chain joins TRBV11-3 and TRBJ2-1, with D unclear. Trimming took 1 base from V and 7 from J, leaving 8 bases between them. In germline, CDR1 is SGHNT, CDR2 YENEEA. This CDR3 has 13 residues. The CDR3 DNA follows: TGTGCCAGCAGCTTAGGGGTTGCTAATGAGCAGTTCTTC. Its translation: CASSLGVANEQFF.

In this sample, this clonotype turned up many times. V is TRBV10-3 and J is TRBJ2-1, with 12 bases aligning to TRBD2. The CDR3 runs to 13 residues. V lost 6 bases to trimming and J lost 8 bases; unmatched junction nucleotides: 2. Germline CDR1 ENHRY, CDR2 SYGVKD. The CDR3 reads CAISRTSGDEQFF. CDR3 DNA sequence: TGTGCCATCAGCCGGACTAGCGGGGATGAGCAGTTCTTC.

The sample holds many counts of this clonotype. The rearrangement links TRBV2 to TRBJ2-1, with D possibly matching TRBD1 (6 bases). V dropped 8 bases and J dropped 0 bases, with 14 bases sitting between them. Germline CDR1 SNHLY, CDR2 FYNNEI. The CDR3 loop spans 15 amino acids. The CDR3 nucleotides read TGTGCCAGCGAAAATGACAGGAACTCCTACAATGAGCAGTTCTTC. Translating it yields CASENDRNSYNEQFF.

This clonotype was seen ten or more times. The CDR3 protein is CASSLYRDRNEQYF. DNA of the CDR3: TGTGCCAGCAGCCTCTATAGGGATAGGAACGAGCAGTACTTC. The rearrangement uses TRBV28 and TRBJ2-7; no clear D gene. The CDR3 covers 14 residues. V lost 6 bases, J lost 5 bases, and 17 bases lay in between. The germline V gene has CDR1 MDHEN and CDR2 SYDVKM.

In its sample, this clonotype was seen many times. V gene TRBV11-1 combines with J gene TRBJ2-7, with a weak D call TRBD2 (5 bases). The CDR3 consists of 14 residues. Germline CDR1 and CDR2: SGHAT and FQDESV (reference sequence). V dropped 7 bases and J dropped 2 bases, with 15 bases sitting between them. Here the CDR3 reads CASTRNVAPYEQYF. CDR3 nucleotides: TGTGCCAGCACGCGAAACGTAGCGCCCTACGAGCAGTACTTC. The entire variable domain, with the rest obtained from reference TRBV11-1 and TRBJ2-7, is as follows: EAEVAQSPRYKITEKSQAVAFWCDPISGHATLYWYRQILGQGPELLVQFQDESVVDDSQLPKDRFSAERLKGVDSTLKIQPAELGDSAMYLCASTRNVAPYEQYFGPGTRLTVT.

In this sample, this clonotype turned up many times. This chain uses TRBV20-1 with TRBJ1-5; TRBD1 aligns across 7 bases. The germline V gene has CDR1 DFQATT and CDR2 SNEGSKA (reference sequence). CDR3 length: 14 residues. The V segment lost 7 bases and the J segment 7 bases; nucleotides outside the gene matches: 13. For the CDR3, the DNA is TGCAGTGTGGGACAGTCAGAATTCGGGCAGCCCCAGCATTTT. It translates to CSVGQSEFGQPQHF.

This clonotype appeared many times. The chain uses TRBV7-9 and TRBJ1-4; D is perhaps TRBD1 (6 bases). This CDR3 region has 16 residues. V was trimmed by 1 base and J by 7 bases, leaving 16 bases between them. Germline CDR1 reads SEHNR; CDR2 reads FQNEAQ (reference sequence). The CDR3 sequence: CASSLELRQAREKLFF. DNA for the CDR3: TGTGCCAGCAGCTTAGAATTGCGACAGGCTCGTGAAAAACTGTTTTTT.

DNA for the CDR3: TGTGCCAGCAGCTTAAATCACAGGGGACACACCTACGAGCAGTACTTC. It specifies CASSLNHRGHTYEQYF. This chain uses TRBV7-9 with TRBJ2-7; 7 bases match TRBD1. After removal of 2 bases from V and 2 bases from J, the junction contained 9 bases not matched to a gene. Germline-derived CDR1 and CDR2 are SEHNR and FQNEAQ (reference sequence). The CDR3 is made up of 16 amino acids. The whole variable domain, remainder taken from reference TRBV7-9 and TRBJ2-7, is DTGVSQNPRHKITKRGQNVTFRCDPISEHNRLYWYRQTLGQGPEFLTYFQNEAQLEKSRLLSDRFSAERPKGSFSTLEIQRTEQGDSAMYLCASSLNHRGHTYEQYFGPGTRLTVT.

This clonotype was found many times. V and J are TRBV5-1 and TRBJ2-7; D is ambiguous. With 1 base removed from V and 5 bases from J, the gap between germline ends came to 4 bases. Germline lookup yields CDR1 SGHRS and CDR2 YFSETQ. This CDR3 spans 11 amino acids. The CDR3 nucleotides are TGCGCCAGCAGCTTGTTCGACGAGCAGTACTTC. Its translation is CASSLFDEQYF. Full variable domain (outside the CDR3, taken from reference TRBV5-1 and TRBJ2-7): KAGVTQTPRYLIKTRGQQVTLSCSPISGHRSVSWYQQTPGQGLQFLFEYFSETQRNKGNFPGRFSGRQFSNSRSEMNVSTLELGDSALYLCASSLFDEQYFGPGTRLTVT.

The table lists this clonotype with many counts. V usage is TRBV11-1 and J usage is TRBJ2-5; D may be TRBD2 (6 bases). Germline V gene data show CDR1 as SGHAT and CDR2 as FQDESV (reference sequence). The CDR3 is 13 residues long. The ends were cut back, 6 bases at V and 5 bases at J, with 13 bases in the middle. The CDR3 sequence is CASRSGARETQYF. The DNA for the CDR3 is TGTGCCAGCAGGTCGGGAGCTAGGGAGACCCAGTACTTC.

This clonotype was observed many times. The V and J genes are TRBV7-6 and TRBJ2-1; D remains ambiguous. There are 16 residues in the CDR3. Germline lookup yields CDR1 SGHVS and CDR2 FNYEAQ. The V gene lost 0 bases and the J gene lost 3 bases, with 12 bases spanning the gap. The CDR3 DNA reads as TGTGCCAGCAGCTTAGCTTTGAGCACCGACTACAATGAGCAGTTCTTC. Translating gives CASSLALSTDYNEQFF.

In its sample, this clonotype was seen once. J is TRBJ2-7 and V is TRBV6-2 or TRBV6-3; D is possibly TRBD1 (5 bases). Per germline, CDR1 MNHEY and CDR2 SVGEGT. V was shortened by 4 bases and J by 0 bases, with 10 bases between the two germline ends. The CDR3 has 14 amino acids. This CDR3 is CASSLDSYSYEQYF. CDR3 sequence (DNA): TGTGCCAGCAGTTTAGACAGCTACTCCTACGAGCAGTACTTC.

This clonotype came up many times. This chain connects TRBV20-1 to TRBJ2-1; D not certain. CDR3 length: 15 amino acids. Germline CDR1 reads DFQATT; CDR2 reads SNEGSKA (reference sequence). Trimming shortened V by 3 bases and J by 0 bases, and 12 bases separated the two germline ends. The CDR3 DNA reads as TGCAGTGCTAGTTCCGGAATGAGCTCCTACAATGAGCAGTTCTTC. Translation: CSASSGMSSYNEQFF.

The rearrangement links TRBV20-1 to TRBJ2-7; the D gene is possibly TRBD2 (5 bases). The CDR3 runs 13 residues. Germline lookup yields CDR1 DFQATT and CDR2 SNEGSKA (reference sequence). Trimming took off 1 base at V and 2 bases at J, with 9 bases between the two ends. CDR3: CSARGGLPYEQYF. CDR3 bases: TGCAGTGCTAGAGGCGGACTGCCCTACGAGCAGTACTTC.

The CDR3 region has the DNA TGTGCCAGTAGTATCCAGCGGGGGCCCTACGAGCAGTACTTC. Its translation: CASSIQRGPYEQYF. The gene calls are TRBV19 and TRBJ2-7; 8 nucleotides align to TRBD2. Germline V CDR1 and CDR2: LNHDA, SQIVND (reference sequence). The CDR3 is 14 amino acids. Losses at the gene ends were 3 bases for V and 2 bases for J; bases not matched to a gene: 3. Full variable domain (remainder filled in from reference TRBV19 and TRBJ2-7): DGGITQSPKYLFRKEGQNVTLSCEQNLNHDAMYWYRQDPGQGLRLIYYSQIVNDFQKGDIAEGYSVSREKKESFPLTVTSAQKNPTAFYLCASSIQRGPYEQYFGPGTRLTVT.

This clonotype was counted at least ten times. The chain has TRBV7-8 and TRBJ2-7; D may be TRBD1 or TRBD2 (5 bases each). Trimming stripped 7 bases from V and 2 bases from J, with 18 bases between. CDR3 length equals 15 residues. Germline assignment: CDR1 SGHVS and CDR2 FQNEAQ. Here the CDR3 DNA reads TGTGCCAGCAACCCCGGGACGCATAGTACCTACGAGCAGTACTTC. It codes for CASNPGTHSTYEQYF.

This clonotype has ten or more counts. The CDR3 here is CSVNREQYF. As DNA, the CDR3 is TGCAGCGTAAACAGGGAGCAGTACTTC. The chain combines TRBV29-1 with TRBJ2-7; D might be TRBD1 (5 bases). The CDR3 is 9 residues long. V shed 6 bases and J shed 7 bases, with 7 bases lying between them. Germline V CDR1 and CDR2: SQVTM, ANQGSEA.

The chain recombines TRBV20-1 with TRBJ2-1; 12 bases are shared with TRBD2. In germline, CDR1 is DFQATT, CDR2 SNEGSKA (reference sequence). The CDR3 totals 14 residues. V shed 4 bases, J shed 10 bases, and the junction held 8 bases outside the gene matches. CDR3 region: CSATSGRAIGEQFF. DNA of the CDR3: TGCAGTGCTACTAGCGGGAGGGCCATCGGGGAGCAGTTCTTC.

This clonotype occurred many times. CDR3 in amino acids: CASSLIAWEQYF. The CDR3 bases are TGTGCCAGCAGCTTGATCGCGTGGGAGCAGTACTTC. V is TRBV7-2 and J is TRBJ2-7, with D unresolved. The germline V gene encodes CDR1 SGHTA and CDR2 FQGNSA. Trimming left V 3 bases short and J 7 bases short, with 10 bases between. The length of the CDR3 is 12 residues.

The gene calls are TRBV12-3 or TRBV12-4 and TRBJ2-7, with 9 bases aligning to TRBD2. This CDR3 region has 15 residues. The ends lost 6 bases at V and 2 bases at J; junction bases unmatched: 8. The CDR3, as DNA: TGTGCCAGCAGCACCGCGGGGGGGGAACCCTACGAGCAGTACTTC. It is translated as CASSTAGGEPYEQYF.

This clonotype was observed many times. The chain links TRBV5-8 to TRBJ1-1, with TRBD1 matching over 7 bases. The V and J ends lost 3 bases and 7 bases, in that order; junction bases with no gene match: 6. This CDR3 is built from 13 residues. Germline-derived CDR1 and CDR2 are SGHTS and YDEGEE. CDR3 bases: TGTGCCAGCAGCTCTGACAGGGTTGTTGAAGCTTTCTTT. Translation: CASSSDRVVEAFF.

The V call is TRBV5-4, the J call TRBJ2-7, with D uncertain. Deletions cut 3 bases from V and 3 bases from J, with 7 bases between. The germline CDR1 and CDR2 sequences are SGHNT and YYREEE (reference sequence). The CDR3 contains 12 residues. CDR3 DNA sequence: TGTGCCAGCAGCTCGGACGACTACGAGCAGTACTTC. Translation: CASSSDDYEQYF.

The chain couples TRBV12-3 or TRBV12-4 to TRBJ2-1; D remains unclear. V was trimmed by 4 bases and J by 12 bases, leaving 16 bases between them. The CDR3 runs to 13 residues. The CDR3 reads CASSSPDAMGQFF. The CDR3 nucleotides are TGTGCCAGCAGTTCTCCGGACGCCATGGGGCAGTTCTTC.

A remark on this clonotype: This may stem from a read error, because a much larger clone lies one nucleotide away. CDR3 amino acids: CAISVGNTTYF. The CDR3 DNA reads as TGTGCCATCAGTGTTGGAAACACCACATATTTT. The V call is TRBV10-3, the J call TRBJ1-3; D is undetermined. Germline CDR1 ENHRY, CDR2 SYGVKD. The CDR3 totals 11 residues.

This clonotype was picked up many times. This sequence joins TRBV6-1 and TRBJ1-1, with a tentative D call TRBD1 (6 bases). This CDR3 comprises 18 residues. Germline V gene data show CDR1 as MNHNS and CDR2 as SASEGT. The V end lost 0 bases, the J end lost 0 bases, and 17 bases lay between the germline ends. The CDR3 DNA reads TGTGCCAGCAGTGAAGCTGTCTGGTTTGGGGACATGAACACTGAAGCTTTCTTT. Amino acid sequence: CASSEAVWFGDMNTEAFF.

V and J are TRBV21-1 and TRBJ2-3. TRBV21-1 is deemed a pseudogene. The CDR3 has 15 amino acids. DNA of the CDR3: TGTGCCAGCAGCAAAGCGGGAGTTGGCACAGATACGCAGTATTTT. The encoded protein is CASSKAGVGTDTQYF.

The genes are TRBV28 and TRBJ1-2, with D unclear. The germline gives CDR1 MDHEN, CDR2 SYDVKM. The CDR3 runs to 12 residues. Deletions cut 4 bases from V and 3 bases from J, with 6 bases between. CDR3 sequence reads: CASSSADYGYTF. In nucleotides, the CDR3 is TGTGCCAGCAGTTCAGCGGACTATGGCTACACCTTC.